Only one count was recorded for the clone carrying this T cell receptor (beta chain). Participants' reported clinical history set cohort assignment. Either two negative PCRs, clearance, or symptom resolution qualified Cohort 3 donors as recovered. This specimen belongs to a study of blood T cell repertoires in COVID-19. The overall study: COVID-19 samples from acute and convalescent phases originated in the United States, Italy and Spain.

Some clones are missing from TCRdb's copy, which holds only in-frame ones; the method was immunoSEQ multiplex PCR. The top ten hold about 1.5% of the sample, which has almost 250,000 clones, around nine tenths seen once. The CDR3 is 15 residues long. Germline loops: CDR1 KGHSH, CDR2 LQKENI. V gave up 2 bases and J gave up 2 bases, with 13 bases separating them. Material: PBMCs or T cells enriched from blood (not recorded which). The chain uses TRBV18 and TRBJ2-7; possible D gene TRBD1, 6 bases. This receptor was obtained from a woman aged 45-65 years who had recovered from COVID-19. The DNA for the CDR3 is TGTGCCAGCTCACCAGGTTGGGACACAGCCTACGAGCAGTACTTC. Translating gives CASSPGWDTAYEQYF.